One sample yielded the 21 T cell receptor beta chains listed below, sequenced in a study of T cells after yellow fever vaccination. TCRdb reanalysed the 5' RACE reads using MiXCR and keeps one entry per CDR3 protein. The profile shows more than 350,000 distinct CDR3 sequences, 11% of them singletons. Sequences were derived from PBMCs, sampled on the day of the first yellow fever vaccination. The source of these receptors is a man between 18 and 29 years old who received the YFV17D yellow fever vaccine.

This clonotype was picked up a small number of times. The chain couples TRBV27 to TRBJ1-2; D not resolved. CDR3 size: 13 residues. In germline, CDR1 is MNHEY, CDR2 SMNVEV (reference sequence). V lost 3 bases and J lost 0, with 5 bases in between. This CDR3 is CASSLHANYGYTF. CDR3 sequence (DNA): TGTGCCAGCAGTTTGCACGCTAACTATGGCTACACCTTC.

This clonotype turned up a few times. V gene TRBV7-9 combines with J gene TRBJ2-3; the D is unclear. The CDR3 covers 12 residues. From germline, CDR1 is SEHNR and CDR2 FQNEAQ (reference sequence). V dropped 2 bases and J dropped 6 bases, with 6 bases sitting between them. The CDR3 is CASSLSSDTQYF. In DNA, the CDR3 is TGTGCCAGCAGCTTAAGTAGTGATACGCAGTATTTT.

The V gene is TRBV10-3, the J gene TRBJ2-3; D uncertain. Germline V gene data show CDR1 as ENHRY and CDR2 as SYGVKD. Deletions cut 4 bases from V and 4 bases from J, with 9 bases between. The CDR3 spans 13 residues. CDR3 amino acids: CAISVATSDTQYF. CDR3 DNA sequence: TGTGCCATCAGTGTGGCAACCTCAGATACGCAGTATTTT.

This clonotype was observed at least ten times. This chain uses TRBV10-3 with TRBJ2-3, with 15 nucleotides matching TRBD2. Germline CDR1 is ENHRY and CDR2 is SYGVKD. The CDR3 has 17 amino acids. Unmatched junction bases numbered 3, after V lost 4 bases and J lost 1 base. For the CDR3, the DNA is TGTGCCATCAGTGGAGGACTAGCGGGGGGGGGCACAGATACGCAGTATTTT. Translation: CAISGGLAGGGTDTQYF.

This chain links TRBV6-1 with TRBJ2-3, with 9 positions matching TRBD2. After removal of 6 bases from V and 2 bases from J, the junction contained 15 bases not matched to a gene. This CDR3 comprises 18 residues. Germline CDR1 MNHNS, CDR2 SASEGT. The CDR3 sequence is CASSRRGGLAKLTDTQYF. Written as DNA, the CDR3 is TGTGCCAGCAGCCGTAGGGGAGGACTAGCGAAACTCACAGATACGCAGTATTTT.

CDR3 nucleotide sequence: TGCAGTGCTACGGGGGCGGGAGATACGCAGTATTTT. Protein sequence: CSATGAGDTQYF. V and J are TRBV20-1 and TRBJ2-3; TRBD1 or TRBD2 may be the D gene (6 bases each). The CDR3 has 12 amino acids. V lost 4 bases, J lost 5 bases, and 10 bases lay in between. Germline CDR1 is DFQATT and CDR2 is SNEGSKA (reference sequence).

This clonotype was recorded a few times. For the CDR3, the DNA is TGTGCCAGCAAGCCTACGACGGACTCCTATGAAAAACTGTTTTTT. Amino acid sequence: CASKPTTDSYEKLFF. The V call is TRBV6-1, the J call TRBJ1-4, with D hard to call. Trimming took off 7 bases at V and 6 bases at J, with 18 bases between the two ends. The CDR3 is 15 residues long. The germline CDR1 and CDR2 sequences are MNHNS and SASEGT.

This clonotype showed up just a few times. The chain has TRBV4-3 and TRBJ1-1; a weak D match, TRBD1 (5 bases). Deletions cut 0 bases from V and 4 bases from J, with 18 bases between. Germline CDR1 LGHNA, CDR2 YSLEER. The CDR3 extends over 17 amino acids. The CDR3 here is CASSQDGRAGRSTEAFF. The CDR3 bases are TGCGCCAGCAGCCAAGATGGGAGGGCAGGGAGGAGCACTGAAGCTTTCTTT.

The chain recombines TRBV24-1 with TRBJ2-3; TRBD1 aligns across 7 bases. J lost 9 bases, V lost 4 bases, and 6 bases had no gene match. The CDR3 extends over 13 amino acids. Per the germline V gene, CDR1 is KGHDR and CDR2 is SFDVKD. This CDR3 reads CATSDATGWTQYF. Here the CDR3 DNA reads TGTGCCACCAGTGACGCGACAGGGTGGACGCAGTATTTT.

V gene TRBV3-1 combines with J gene TRBJ2-2; D call uncertain. V lost 2 bases and J lost 6, with 7 bases in between. The CDR3 runs to 13 residues. Germline assignment: CDR1 LGHDT and CDR2 YNNKEL (reference sequence). CDR3 protein: CASSQFLAGELFF. The CDR3 nucleotides read TGTGCCAGCAGCCAATTCTTGGCCGGGGAGCTGTTTTTT.

This rearrangement joins TRBV7-9 to TRBJ1-5; 11 bases align to TRBD1. The junction had 8 bases not matched to a gene; V was cut back by 4 bases and J by 6 bases. CDR1 is SEHNR, CDR2 FQNEAQ, per germline (reference sequence). The CDR3 is 16 amino acids. DNA of the CDR3: TGTGCCAGCAGCTCGGACAGGGGGCGCCTTGGTCAGCCCCAGCATTTT. Amino acids: CASSSDRGRLGQPQHF.

As DNA, the CDR3 is TGTGCCAGCAGGTACCAAATTGCAACTAATGAAAAACTGTTTTTT. Encoded protein: CASRYQIATNEKLFF. The V gene is TRBV2, the J gene TRBJ1-4, with unresolved D. The germline V and J ends were trimmed by 6 bases and 0 bases, with 11 bases remaining between them. CDR3 size: 15 residues. Per germline, CDR1 SNHLY and CDR2 FYNNEI.

This clonotype was observed a handful of times. This chain joins TRBV29-1 and TRBJ2-7, with D possibly TRBD1 on 5 matching bases. CDR1 SQVTM and CDR2 ANQGSEA come from the germline V gene. The CDR3 is 12 amino acids. V dropped 5 bases and J dropped 3 bases, with 11 bases sitting between them. CDR3 bases: TGCAGCGTTAGAAGGGGTAACTACGAGCAGTACTTC. Translation: CSVRRGNYEQYF.

This clonotype was picked up a small number of times. The chain has TRBV4-1 and TRBJ1-1; D gene uncertain. Germline CDR1 reads MGHRA; CDR2 reads YSYEKL. The germline V and J ends were trimmed by 4 bases and 2 bases, with 23 bases remaining between them. The CDR3 is 18 amino acids. The CDR3 DNA is TGCGCCAGCAGCCCTGACATGGATGGACCAAAATTAAACACTGAAGCTTTCTTT. The encoded protein is CASSPDMDGPKLNTEAFF.

This clonotype came up a few times. The chain employs TRBV7-8 and TRBJ1-4; a possible D gene is TRBD1 (5 bases). CDR1 is SGHVS, CDR2 FQNEAQ, per germline. The V end was cut by 5 bases, the J end by 7 bases, with 14 bases between. The CDR3 loop spans 14 amino acids. CDR3 coding DNA: TGTGCCAGCAGCCTTGCGGGGCAGGGTGAAAAACTGTTTTTT. As protein: CASSLAGQGEKLFF. Variable domain in full (rest from reference TRBV7-8 and TRBJ1-4): GAGVSQSPRYKVAKRGQDVALRCDPISGHVSLFWYQQALGQGPEFLTYFQNEAQLDKSGLPSDRFFAERPEGSVSTLKIQRTQQEDSAVYLCASSLAGQGEKLFFGSGTQLSVL.

This clonotype was seen repeatedly, ten times or more. This rearrangement joins TRBV29-1 to TRBJ2-7; D uncertain. This CDR3 region has 12 residues. Per germline, CDR1 SQVTM and CDR2 ANQGSEA. The germline V and J ends were trimmed by 1 base and 3 bases, with 7 bases remaining between them. The CDR3 sequence is CSVEVADYEQYF. In nucleotides, the CDR3 is TGCAGCGTTGAAGTAGCCGACTACGAGCAGTACTTC.

CDR3 nucleotide sequence: TGTGCCAGCAGACCCCGACTGTCATCCTACAATGAGCAGTTCTTC. As protein: CASRPRLSSYNEQFF. V gene TRBV6-1 combines with J gene TRBJ2-1; D gene uncertain. This CDR3 contains 15 residues. V was shortened by 6 bases and J by 1 base, with 13 bases between the two germline ends. Per the germline V gene, CDR1 is MNHNS and CDR2 is SASEGT.

This clonotype has just a few counts. This chain links TRBV14 with TRBJ2-3, with 9 bases matching TRBD2. Looked up from germline, CDR1 is SGHDN and CDR2 is FVKESK. The CDR3 spans 15 residues. With V trimmed by 5 bases and J by 2 bases, 5 bases remained unmatched. The CDR3 loop is CASSFPGLATDTQYF. CDR3 bases: TGTGCCAGCAGCTTTCCGGGACTAGCCACAGATACGCAGTATTTT. The full variable domain, rest sourced from reference TRBV14 and TRBJ2-3, is EAGVTQFPSHSVIEKGQTVTLRCDPISGHDNLYWYRRVMGKEIKFLLHFVKESKQDESGMPNNRFLAERTGGTYSTLKVQPAELEDSGVYFCASSFPGLATDTQYFGPGTRLTVL.

This clonotype has ten or more counts. The chain couples TRBV10-3 to TRBJ1-5, with TRBD1 matching over 7 bases. The CDR3 sequence is 12 residues long. The V gene end was trimmed by 8 bases and the J gene end by 9 bases; junction bases not matched to a gene: 7. The V gene's germline CDR1 is ENHRY and CDR2 SYGVKD. The DNA of the CDR3 is TGTGCCATCGGAACAGGGGATGGGCCCCAGCATTTT. It encodes CAIGTGDGPQHF.

This clonotype was seen a few times. The J gene is TRBJ2-1, the V gene TRBV9; 7 nucleotides match TRBD2. Germline CDR1 SGDLS, CDR2 YYNGEE. This CDR3 region has 13 residues. After removal of 4 bases from V and 9 bases from J, the junction contained 7 bases not matched to a gene. The CDR3 loop reads CASSFRLASEQFF. In DNA, the CDR3 is TGTGCCAGCAGCTTCCGACTAGCCAGTGAGCAGTTCTTC.

At least ten counts were recorded for this clonotype. This chain joins TRBV5-1 and TRBJ2-3; TRBD2 agrees at 9 bases. This CDR3 has 15 residues. V trimming: 5 bases; J trimming: 1 base; junction bases outside the gene matches: 5. The V gene's germline CDR1 is SGHRS and CDR2 YFSETQ. CDR3 amino acids: CASRGRTSGTDTQYF. CDR3 nucleotide sequence: TGCGCCAGCAGAGGGAGGACTAGCGGCACAGATACGCAGTATTTT.